This T cell receptor beta chain originates from a study of blood T cell repertoires in COVID-19. Study-wide context: The United States, Italy and Spain were the sources of the acute and convalescent COVID-19 samples. PBMCs, B-cell-depleted T cells, or T cells provided the cDNA or gDNA that made up the material.

In the original workflow: Amplifying reference gene primers gave estimates of nucleated cell counts. Sequenced by immunoSEQ multiplex PCR; TCRdb stores in-frame clones only, minus some. The DNA was the basis for D and trimming; V, J and clone size are from that table. In the table there are around 170,000 clones, approximately 90% of which are singletons. The CDR3 is made up of 15 amino acids. Looked up from germline, CDR1 is SEHNR and CDR2 is FQNEAQ (reference sequence). V shed 6 bases and J shed 1 base, with 15 bases lying between them. The sequencing sample was made of peripheral blood. The J gene is TRBJ2-5, the V gene TRBV7-9; D possibly corresponds to TRBD2 (5 bases). This sequence was found in a woman aged 25-40 years with active or convalescent COVID-19. CDR3 DNA: TGTGCCAGCAGGTTTGGGAGTAGTCGCCAAGAGACCCAGTACTTC. This translates into CASRFGSSRQETQYF. Filled out from reference TRBV7-9 and TRBJ2-5, the complete variable domain reads DTGVSQNPRHKITKRGQNVTFRCDPISEHNRLYWYRQTLGQGPEFLTYFQNEAQLEKSRLLSDRFSAERPKGSFSTLEIQRTEQGDSAMYLCASRFGSSRQETQYFGPGTRLLVL.